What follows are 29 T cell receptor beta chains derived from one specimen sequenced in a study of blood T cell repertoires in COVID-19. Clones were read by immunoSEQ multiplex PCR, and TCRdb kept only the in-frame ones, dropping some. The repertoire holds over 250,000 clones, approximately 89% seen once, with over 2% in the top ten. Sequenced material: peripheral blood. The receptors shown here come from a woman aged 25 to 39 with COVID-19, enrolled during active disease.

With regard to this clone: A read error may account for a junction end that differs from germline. The CDR3 spells CASRTGPNTGELFF. CDR3 DNA sequence: TGCGCCAGCCGGACAGGACCGAATACCGGGGAGCTGTTTTTT. This rearrangement joins TRBV5-1 to TRBJ2-2, with 7 bases lining up with TRBD1. The germline CDR1 and CDR2 sequences are SGHRS and YFSETQ. The CDR3 is made up of 14 amino acids.

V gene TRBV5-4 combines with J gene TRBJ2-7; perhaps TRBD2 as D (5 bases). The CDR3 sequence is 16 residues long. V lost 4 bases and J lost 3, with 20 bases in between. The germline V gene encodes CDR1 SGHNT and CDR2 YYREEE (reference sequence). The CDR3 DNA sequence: TGTGCCAGCAGCCATGCCGGGGAGCGGAGAAACTACGAGCAGTACTTC. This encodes CASSHAGERRNYEQYF.

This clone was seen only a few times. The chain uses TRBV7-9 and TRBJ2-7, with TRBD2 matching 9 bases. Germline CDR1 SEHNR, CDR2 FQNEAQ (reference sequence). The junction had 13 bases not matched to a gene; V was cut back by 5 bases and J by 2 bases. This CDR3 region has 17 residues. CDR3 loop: CASSPLSLTSGTYEQYF. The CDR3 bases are TGTGCCAGCAGCCCCCTATCGTTGACTAGCGGTACCTACGAGCAGTACTTC.

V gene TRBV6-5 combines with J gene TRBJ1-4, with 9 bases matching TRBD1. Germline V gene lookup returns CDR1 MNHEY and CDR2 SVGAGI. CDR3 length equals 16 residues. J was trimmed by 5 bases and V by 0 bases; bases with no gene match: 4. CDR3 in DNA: TGTGCCAGCAGTTACTCGGACGGACAGGGGAATGAAAAACTGTTTTTT. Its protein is CASSYSDGQGNEKLFF.

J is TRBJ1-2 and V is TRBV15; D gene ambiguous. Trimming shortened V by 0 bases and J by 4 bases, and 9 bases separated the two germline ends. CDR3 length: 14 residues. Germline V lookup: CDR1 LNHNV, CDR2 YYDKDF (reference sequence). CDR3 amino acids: CATSRETTFYGYTF. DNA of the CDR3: TGTGCCACCAGCAGAGAAACGACTTTCTATGGCTACACCTTC.

CDR3 amino acids: CATSRDLGGSGGNTIYF. CDR3 in DNA: TGTGCCACCAGCAGAGATCTTGGGGGCTCAGGTGGAAACACCATATATTTT. V gene TRBV15 combines with J gene TRBJ1-3, with D maybe TRBD1 (6 bases). Trimming stripped 0 bases from V and 3 bases from J, with 15 bases between. This CDR3 region has 17 residues. Germline V CDR1 and CDR2: LNHNV, YYDKDF (reference sequence).

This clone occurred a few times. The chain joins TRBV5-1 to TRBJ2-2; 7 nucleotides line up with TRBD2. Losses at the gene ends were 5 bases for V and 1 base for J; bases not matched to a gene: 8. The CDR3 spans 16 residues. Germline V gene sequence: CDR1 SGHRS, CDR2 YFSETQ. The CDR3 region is CASSRAGPQNTGELFF. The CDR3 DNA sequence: TGCGCCAGCAGTCGAGCGGGACCGCAGAACACCGGGGAGCTGTTTTTT.

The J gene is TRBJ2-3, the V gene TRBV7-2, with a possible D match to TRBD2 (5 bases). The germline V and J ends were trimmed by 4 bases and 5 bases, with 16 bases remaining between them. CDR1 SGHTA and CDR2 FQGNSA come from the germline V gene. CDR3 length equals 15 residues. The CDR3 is CASSSHRTLEDTQYF. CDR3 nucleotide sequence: TGTGCCAGCAGCTCCCATCGGACTCTCGAAGATACGCAGTATTTT.

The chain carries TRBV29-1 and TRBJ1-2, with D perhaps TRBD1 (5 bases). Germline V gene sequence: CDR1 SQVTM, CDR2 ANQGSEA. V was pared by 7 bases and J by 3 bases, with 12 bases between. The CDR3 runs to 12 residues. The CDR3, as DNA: TGCAGCGCCGCGCGGGGGGACTATGGCTACACCTTC. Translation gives CSAARGDYGYTF. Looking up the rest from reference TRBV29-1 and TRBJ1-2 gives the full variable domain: SAVISQKPSRDICQRGTSLTIQCQVDSQVTMMFWYRQQPGQSLTLIATANQGSEATYESGFVIDKFPISRPNLTFSTLTVSNMSPEDSSIYLCSAARGDYGYTFGSGTRLTVV.

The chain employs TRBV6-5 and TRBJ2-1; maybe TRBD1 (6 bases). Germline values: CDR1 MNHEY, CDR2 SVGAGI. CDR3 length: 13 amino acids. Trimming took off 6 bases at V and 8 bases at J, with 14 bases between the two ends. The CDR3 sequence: CASSRAGAYEQFF. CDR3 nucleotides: TGTGCCAGCAGCCGAGCAGGGGCCTATGAGCAGTTCTTC.

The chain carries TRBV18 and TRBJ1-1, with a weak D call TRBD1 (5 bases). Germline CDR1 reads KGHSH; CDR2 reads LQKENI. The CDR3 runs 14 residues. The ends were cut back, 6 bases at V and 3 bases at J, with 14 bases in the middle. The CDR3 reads CASSPSGSYTEAFF. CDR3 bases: TGTGCCAGCTCCCCCTCAGGGTCATACACTGAAGCTTTCTTT.

As DNA, the CDR3 is TGCGCCAGCAGTTTACAGGGGAGTCAGCCCCAGCATTTT. This codes for CASSLQGSQPQHF. The V call is TRBV10-2, the J call TRBJ1-5; 7 bases are shared with TRBD1. The CDR3 length is 13 residues. V dropped 5 bases and J dropped 6; count of bases not matched to a gene: 4. Germline CDR1 reads WSHSY; CDR2 reads SAAADI.

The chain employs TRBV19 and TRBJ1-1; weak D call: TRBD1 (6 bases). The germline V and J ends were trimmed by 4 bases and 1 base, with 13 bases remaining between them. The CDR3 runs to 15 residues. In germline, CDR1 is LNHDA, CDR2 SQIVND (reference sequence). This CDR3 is CASSKGPGQNTEAFF. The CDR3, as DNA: TGTGCCAGTAGTAAGGGGCCGGGACAGAACACTGAAGCTTTCTTT.

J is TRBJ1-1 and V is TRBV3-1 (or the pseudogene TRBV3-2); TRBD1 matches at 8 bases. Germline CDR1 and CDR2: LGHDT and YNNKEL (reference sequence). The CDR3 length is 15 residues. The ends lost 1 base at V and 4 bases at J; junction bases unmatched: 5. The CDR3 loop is CASSQGPTGGTEAFF. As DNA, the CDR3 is TGTGCCAGCAGCCAAGGTCCAACAGGGGGCACTGAAGCTTTCTTT.

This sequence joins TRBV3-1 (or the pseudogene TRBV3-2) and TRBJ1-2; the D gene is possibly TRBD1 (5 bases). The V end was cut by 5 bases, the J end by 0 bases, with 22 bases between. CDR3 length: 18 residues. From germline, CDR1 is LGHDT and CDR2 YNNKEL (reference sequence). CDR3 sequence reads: CASSSGGARLSSNYGYTF. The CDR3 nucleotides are TGTGCCAGCAGCTCGGGAGGGGCCCGGCTGAGTTCTAACTATGGCTACACCTTC.

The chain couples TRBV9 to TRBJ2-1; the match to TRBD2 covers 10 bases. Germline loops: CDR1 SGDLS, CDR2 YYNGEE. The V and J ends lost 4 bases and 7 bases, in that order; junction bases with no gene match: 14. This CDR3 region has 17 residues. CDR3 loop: CASSTRITSGNLNEQFF. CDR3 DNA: TGTGCCAGCAGCACCAGGATAACTAGCGGGAATTTGAATGAGCAGTTCTTC.

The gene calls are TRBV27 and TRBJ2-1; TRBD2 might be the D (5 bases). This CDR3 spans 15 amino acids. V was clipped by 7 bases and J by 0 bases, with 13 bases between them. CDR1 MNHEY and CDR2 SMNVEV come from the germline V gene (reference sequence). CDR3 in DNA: TGTGCCAGCACCCCCACGGGATACTCCTACAATGAGCAGTTCTTC. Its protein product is CASTPTGYSYNEQFF.

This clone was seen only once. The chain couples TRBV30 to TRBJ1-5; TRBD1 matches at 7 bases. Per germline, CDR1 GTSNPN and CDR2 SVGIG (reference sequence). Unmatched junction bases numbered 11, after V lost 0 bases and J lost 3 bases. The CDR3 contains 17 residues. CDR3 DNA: TGTGCCTGGAGTGTACGGCAGGGGGTCGGCTTCAATCAGCCCCAGCATTTT. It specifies CAWSVRQGVGFNQPQHF.

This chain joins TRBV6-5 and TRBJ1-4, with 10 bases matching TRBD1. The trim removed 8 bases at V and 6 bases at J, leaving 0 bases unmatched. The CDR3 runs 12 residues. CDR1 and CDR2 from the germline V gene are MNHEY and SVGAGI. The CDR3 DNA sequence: TGTGCCAGCGGGACAGGGGATGAAAAACTGTTTTTT. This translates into CASGTGDEKLFF.

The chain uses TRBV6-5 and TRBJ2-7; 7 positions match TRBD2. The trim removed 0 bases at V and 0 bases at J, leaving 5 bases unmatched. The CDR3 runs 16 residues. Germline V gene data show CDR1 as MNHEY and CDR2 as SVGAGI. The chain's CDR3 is CASSYSMGTNSYEQYF. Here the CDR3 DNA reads TGTGCCAGCAGTTACTCGATGGGGACTAACTCCTACGAGCAGTACTTC.

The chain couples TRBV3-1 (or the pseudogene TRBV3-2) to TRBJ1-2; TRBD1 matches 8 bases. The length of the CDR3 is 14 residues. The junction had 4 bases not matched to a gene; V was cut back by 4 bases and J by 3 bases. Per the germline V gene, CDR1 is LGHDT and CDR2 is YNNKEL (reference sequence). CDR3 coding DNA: TGTGCCAGCAGCCTCAGGGGGCGGGACTATGGCTACACCTTC. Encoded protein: CASSLRGRDYGYTF.

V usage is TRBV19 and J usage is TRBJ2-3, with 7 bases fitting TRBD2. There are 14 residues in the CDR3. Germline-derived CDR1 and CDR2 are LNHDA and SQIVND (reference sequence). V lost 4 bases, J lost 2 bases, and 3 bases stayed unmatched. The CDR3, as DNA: TGTGCCAGTAGTAGCGGGGGAAACACAGATACGCAGTATTTT. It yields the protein CASSSGGNTDTQYF. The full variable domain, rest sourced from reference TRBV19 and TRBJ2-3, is DGGITQSPKYLFRKEGQNVTLSCEQNLNHDAMYWYRQDPGQGLRLIYYSQIVNDFQKGDIAEGYSVSREKKESFPLTVTSAQKNPTAFYLCASSSGGNTDTQYFGPGTRLTVL.

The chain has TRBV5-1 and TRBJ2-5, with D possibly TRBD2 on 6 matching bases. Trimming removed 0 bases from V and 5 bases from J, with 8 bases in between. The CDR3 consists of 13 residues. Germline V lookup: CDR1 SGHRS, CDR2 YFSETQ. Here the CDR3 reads CASSLAREETQYF. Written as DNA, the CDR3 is TGCGCCAGCAGCTTGGCCCGGGAGGAGACCCAGTACTTC. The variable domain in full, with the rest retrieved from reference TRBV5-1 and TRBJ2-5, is KAGVTQTPRYLIKTRGQQVTLSCSPISGHRSVSWYQQTPGQGLQFLFEYFSETQRNKGNFPGRFSGRQFSNSRSEMNVSTLELGDSALYLCASSLAREETQYFGPGTRLLVL.

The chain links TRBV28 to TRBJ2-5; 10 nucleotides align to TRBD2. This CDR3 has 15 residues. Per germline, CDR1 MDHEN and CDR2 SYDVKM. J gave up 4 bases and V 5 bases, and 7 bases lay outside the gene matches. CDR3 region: CASSPSGTSVETQYF. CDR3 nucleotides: TGTGCCAGCAGTCCCTCCGGGACTAGCGTAGAGACCCAGTACTTC.

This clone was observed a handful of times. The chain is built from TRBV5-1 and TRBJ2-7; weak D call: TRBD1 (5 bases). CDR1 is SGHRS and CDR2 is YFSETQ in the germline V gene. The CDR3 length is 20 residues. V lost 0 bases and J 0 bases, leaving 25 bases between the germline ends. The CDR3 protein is CASSLGPRQSLSSFSYEQYF. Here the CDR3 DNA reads TGCGCCAGCAGCTTGGGGCCCCGACAGAGCTTATCCTCTTTCTCCTACGAGCAGTACTTC.

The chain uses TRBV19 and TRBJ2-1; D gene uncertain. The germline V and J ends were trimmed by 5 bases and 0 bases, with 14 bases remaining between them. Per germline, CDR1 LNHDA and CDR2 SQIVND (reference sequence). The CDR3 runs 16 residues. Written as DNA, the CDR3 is TGTGCCAGTAGTCGCGACACCACCTTCTCCTACAATGAGCAGTTCTTC. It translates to CASSRDTTFSYNEQFF.

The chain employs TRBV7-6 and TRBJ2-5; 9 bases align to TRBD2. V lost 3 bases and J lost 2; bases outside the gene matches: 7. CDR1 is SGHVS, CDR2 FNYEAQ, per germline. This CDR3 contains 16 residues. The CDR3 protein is CASSFGGLALQETQYF. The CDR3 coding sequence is TGTGCCAGCAGCTTCGGGGGACTAGCTTTACAAGAGACCCAGTACTTC.

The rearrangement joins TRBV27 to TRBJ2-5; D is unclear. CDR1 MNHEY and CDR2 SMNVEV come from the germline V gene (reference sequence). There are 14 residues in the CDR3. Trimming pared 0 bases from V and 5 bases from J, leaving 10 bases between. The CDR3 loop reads CASSLSQIGETQYF. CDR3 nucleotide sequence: TGTGCCAGCAGTTTATCACAAATCGGGGAGACCCAGTACTTC.

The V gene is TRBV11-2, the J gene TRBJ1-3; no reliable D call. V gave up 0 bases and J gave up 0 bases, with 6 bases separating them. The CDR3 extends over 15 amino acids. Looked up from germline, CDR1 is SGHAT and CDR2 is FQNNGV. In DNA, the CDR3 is TGTGCCAGCAGCTTAGACAGTCTCTCTGGAAACACCATATATTTT. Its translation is CASSLDSLSGNTIYF.